The sample holds a few counts of the clone carrying this TCR beta chain. Its matching antigen is unknown. V dropped 0 bases and J dropped 6 bases, with 3 bases sitting between them. The CDR3 length is 11 residues. The data derive from a study of T-cell reconstitution after alpha-beta-depleted transplantation in children. Study-wide findings and caveats: One year after transplant, T-cell counts and diversity came mostly from newly produced T cells. Two months or so post-transplant, alpha-beta T cells reportedly derived from several hundred expanded graft clones. Surviving recipient T cells and thymic progenitors produced the high day-60 TCRbeta diversity seen in some patients.

Unique molecular identifiers were incorporated during preparation of the TCRbeta library. A single record per CDR3 protein comes from TCRdb applying MiXCR to the PCR reads. The sample records about 830,000 distinct CDR3 sequences, approximately 15% being singletons. This sequence was found in a male patient aged 10 to 17 who had a stem cell transplant for acute lymphoblastic leukemia, so the T cells may come from the graft donor. This rearrangement joins TRBV12-3 or TRBV12-4 to TRBJ2-7; D ambiguous. The material was PBMCs, mostly from graft donor cells, obtained 360 days after TCRalphabeta/CD19-depleted stem cell transplant. In DNA, the CDR3 is TGTGCCAGCAGTTTAGCGCCCGAGCAGTACTTC. This translates into CASSLAPEQYF.